One and the same sample provided the 11 T cell receptor beta chains below, sequenced in a study of CD8 T cells in ankylosing spondylitis. Study outcomes and limitations: A TCR beta motif made of fewer than ten highly homologous variants seemed typical of ankylosing spondylitis blood.

These receptors' antigens are unknown. TCRdb re-called the 5' RACE reads through MiXCR, storing one row per CDR3 protein. This sample has more than 650,000 distinct CDR3 sequences, with about 12% found just once. Material for sequencing was blood, either unsorted or a sorted T cell fraction (not recorded which). The receptors were gathered from a male donor with ankylosing spondylitis.

The rearrangement joins TRBV7-2 to TRBJ1-4, with a possible D match to TRBD1 (6 bases). Germline V gene data show CDR1 as SGHTA and CDR2 as FQGNSA. Trimming removed 5 bases from V and 7 bases from J, with 14 bases in between. The CDR3 is made up of 14 amino acids. As DNA, the CDR3 is TGTGCCAGCAGCCCACAGGGTAGCAGTGAAAAACTGTTTTTT. Residues: CASSPQGSSEKLFF.

In this sample, this clonotype turned up a few times. The V and J genes are TRBV29-1 and TRBJ2-1; TRBD2 matches 11 bases. V lost 3 bases to trimming and J lost 5 bases; unmatched junction nucleotides: 3. Germline CDR1 SQVTM, CDR2 ANQGSEA. The CDR3 totals 14 residues. CDR3 in amino acids: CSVDRTSGHNEQFF. The CDR3 coding sequence is TGCAGCGTTGACAGGACTAGCGGGCACAATGAGCAGTTCTTC.

Only a few counts were recorded for this clonotype. The chain couples TRBV10-3 to TRBJ1-6; D might be TRBD1 (5 bases). CDR3 length: 12 amino acids. V was cut by 3 bases and J by 19 bases, with 16 bases left in between. Germline V gene data show CDR1 as ENHRY and CDR2 as SYGVKD. Here the CDR3 DNA reads TGTGCCATCAGTGACCCCGGGGACCCGGTTCACTTT. As protein: CAISDPGDPVHF.

This clonotype was observed a few times. V and J are TRBV7-2 and TRBJ1-3, with no clear D. Germline V gene lookup returns CDR1 SGHTA and CDR2 FQGNSA. V lost 1 base to trimming and J lost 4 bases, with 8 bases between them. The CDR3 runs to 14 residues. CDR3 amino acids: CASSLGIVGNTIYF. DNA of the CDR3: TGTGCCAGCAGCTTAGGCATAGTGGGAAACACCATATATTTT.

The V call is TRBV5-1, the J call TRBJ1-2; 7 nucleotides match TRBD1. Germline loops: CDR1 SGHRS, CDR2 YFSETQ. Trimming at V came to 4 bases and at J to 8 bases, leaving 11 bases not matched to a gene. This CDR3 is built from 14 residues. The CDR3 loop is CASSRGGAGGGYTF. The CDR3 DNA is TGCGCCAGCAGCAGAGGGGGCGCGGGAGGAGGCTACACCTTC.

The chain combines TRBV20-1 with TRBJ2-5; TRBD1 matches at 10 bases. The CDR3 is made up of 13 amino acids. Looked up from germline, CDR1 is DFQATT and CDR2 is SNEGSKA (reference sequence). The V and J ends lost 5 bases and 5 bases, in that order; junction bases with no gene match: 5. CDR3 region: CSALGQGLETQYF. The CDR3 DNA reads as TGCAGTGCTCTGGGACAGGGGTTGGAGACCCAGTACTTC.

This clonotype turned up a few times. The chain links TRBV6-5 to TRBJ1-6; TRBD1 is a possible D gene (6 bases). Germline assignment: CDR1 MNHEY and CDR2 SVGAGI. The CDR3 extends over 17 amino acids. V lost 0 bases and J lost 2, with 11 bases in between. The CDR3: CASSYSGRGTYNSPLHF. CDR3 DNA: TGTGCCAGCAGTTACTCGGGCAGGGGTACCTATAATTCACCCCTCCACTTT.

This chain joins TRBV7-9 and TRBJ2-1, with D tentatively TRBD1 or TRBD2 (5 bases each). V lost 8 bases to trimming and J lost 8 bases, with 13 bases between them. Germline V gives CDR1 SEHNR, CDR2 FQNEAQ (reference sequence). The CDR3 length is 12 residues. DNA of the CDR3: TGTGCCAGCGGGACCGGGACCGATGAGCAGTTCTTC. Translation gives CASGTGTDEQFF.

This clonotype was seen at least ten times. The rearrangement joins TRBV29-1 to TRBJ2-3, with D tentatively TRBD1 or TRBD2 (5 bases each). The CDR3 consists of 11 residues. From germline, CDR1 is SQVTM and CDR2 ANQGSEA. V was shortened by 3 bases and J by 6 bases, with 7 bases between the two germline ends. CDR3 region: CSVDREDTQYF. DNA for the CDR3: TGCAGCGTTGACAGGGAGGATACGCAGTATTTT.

This clonotype was seen a handful of times. The rearrangement links TRBV20-1 to TRBJ2-5; D gene uncertain. From germline, CDR1 is DFQATT and CDR2 SNEGSKA (reference sequence). This CDR3 is 13 amino acids long. The V end was cut by 6 bases, the J end by 4 bases, with 15 bases between. The chain's CDR3 is CSAPDHLGETQYF. DNA for the CDR3: TGCAGTGCGCCCGATCACCTCGGAGAGACCCAGTACTTC.

This clonotype occurred many times. The rearrangement uses TRBV12-3 or TRBV12-4 and TRBJ2-2; unclear D gene. Trimming cost V 2 bases and J 5 bases, with 9 bases left between them. The CDR3 length is 14 residues. CDR3 DNA sequence: TGTGCCAGCAGTTTAATGGCATTAACCGGGGAGCTGTTTTTT. Translating gives CASSLMALTGELFF.